A single sample is the source of the 13 T cell receptor beta chains below, sequenced in a study of Graves' ophthalmopathy and Graves' hyperthyroidism. As the template, RNA transcripts were used to amplify TCR beta CDR3 regions. Following a first-round RT-PCR that used HTBI primers, a second-round multiplex PCR was carried out. TCRdb redid the calling of the multiplex PCR reads with MiXCR, one entry per CDR3 protein. Altogether hundreds of thousands of distinct CDR3 sequences are present, 22% being singletons, with the ten largest covering around 7%. Material: peripheral blood. The receptor set was obtained from a young woman with stable Graves' hyperthyroidism. Some clones in this sample may be carry-over from other donors' samples.

The table lists this clonotype with many counts. The chain recombines TRBV5-5 with TRBJ2-7; D uncertain. CDR3 length: 13 amino acids. CDR1 and CDR2 (germline): SGHKS, YYEKEE (reference sequence). V lost 4 bases, J lost 2 bases, and 10 bases lay in between. CDR3 residues: CASSPRKAYEQYF. The CDR3 DNA follows: TGTGCCAGCAGCCCCCGGAAAGCCTACGAGCAGTACTTC.

At least ten counts were recorded for this clonotype. CDR3 amino acids: CASSLKIYEQYF. CDR3 DNA: TGTGCCAGCAGTTTAAAGATCTACGAGCAGTACTTC. The chain employs TRBV28 and TRBJ2-7, with unresolved D. Trimming removed 2 bases at V and 3 bases at J, with 5 bases between. This CDR3 region has 12 residues. Germline V gives CDR1 MDHEN, CDR2 SYDVKM.

In this sample, this clonotype turned up once. The chain carries TRBV12-5 and TRBJ2-7; D might be TRBD1 (5 bases). V shed 1 base and J shed 2 bases, with 9 bases lying between them. The CDR3 has 14 amino acids. Germline V CDR1 and CDR2: LGHNT, FRNRAP. CDR3 DNA: TGTGCTAGTGGTTTGGCGGCCAGGGCCTACGAGCAGTACTTC. Its protein product is CASGLAARAYEQYF. The full variable domain, with the rest looked up from reference TRBV12-5 and TRBJ2-7, is DARVTQTPRHKVTEMGQEVTMRCQPILGHNTVFWYRQTMMQGLELLAYFRNRAPLDDSGMPKDRFSAEMPDATLATLKIQPSEPRDSAVYFCASGLAARAYEQYFGPGTRLTVT.

This clonotype was recorded many times. This chain joins TRBV30 and TRBJ1-1; no reliable D call. The CDR3 covers 13 residues. Trimming removed 4 bases from V and 4 bases from J, with 13 bases in between. From germline, CDR1 is GTSNPN and CDR2 SVGIG (reference sequence). The DNA of the CDR3 is TGTGCCTGGAACATTTTGTTTGGCACTGAAGCTTTCTTT. Protein product: CAWNILFGTEAFF.

This clonotype was recorded at least ten times. This rearrangement joins TRBV12-3 or TRBV12-4 to TRBJ1-2, with D perhaps TRBD1 (5 bases). V dropped 1 base and J dropped 1 base, with 7 bases sitting between them. CDR3 length: 14 residues. The CDR3 bases are TGTGCCAGCAGTTTAGGACAGATTAACTATGGCTACACCTTC. Amino acids: CASSLGQINYGYTF.

This clonotype was observed many times. This rearrangement joins TRBV5-1 to TRBJ1-1; 8 bases align to TRBD1. The CDR3 has 15 residues. Losses at the gene ends were 5 bases for V and 2 bases for J; bases not matched to a gene: 8. Germline CDR1 and CDR2: SGHRS and YFSETQ. The CDR3 is CASSTQGAPNTEAFF. CDR3 nucleotides: TGCGCCAGCAGTACCCAGGGGGCGCCTAACACTGAAGCTTTCTTT.

The sample holds many counts of this clonotype. The chain links TRBV6-5 to TRBJ2-7, with D possibly being TRBD1 (5 bases). Germline V gene lookup returns CDR1 MNHEY and CDR2 SVGAGI. The CDR3 length is 14 residues. Trimming removed 7 bases from V and 5 bases from J, with 18 bases in between. The CDR3 region is CASTYTGQRNEQYF. The CDR3, as DNA: TGTGCCAGCACCTACACAGGCCAACGGAACGAGCAGTACTTC.

This clonotype was recorded at least ten times. The rearrangement links TRBV2 to TRBJ2-6, with D unresolved. V dropped 5 bases and J dropped 4 bases, with 9 bases sitting between them. Per germline, CDR1 SNHLY and CDR2 FYNNEI. CDR3 length: 14 residues. CDR3 sequence: CASSRARGANVLTF. CDR3 DNA sequence: TGTGCCAGCAGTAGGGCGCGAGGGGCCAACGTCCTGACTTTC.

The table lists this clonotype with many counts. V usage is TRBV5-5 and J usage is TRBJ2-7; no definite D call. V lost 0 bases and J 0 bases, leaving 7 bases between the germline ends. The CDR3 sequence is 14 residues long. In germline, CDR1 is SGHKS, CDR2 YYEKEE (reference sequence). The CDR3 reads CASSLEVHSYEQYF. The CDR3 region has the DNA TGTGCCAGCAGCTTGGAAGTCCACTCCTACGAGCAGTACTTC. Filled out from reference TRBV5-5 and TRBJ2-7, the complete variable domain reads DAGVTQSPTHLIKTRGQQVTLRCSPISGHKSVSWYQQVLGQGPQFIFQYYEKEERGRGNFPDRFSARQFPNYSSELNVNALLLGDSALYLCASSLEVHSYEQYFGPGTRLTVT.

This clonotype was seen only a few times. The CDR3 here is CASSYGLAGVATQYF. Written as DNA, the CDR3 is TGTGCCAGCAGTTACGGACTAGCGGGAGTAGCGACCCAGTACTTC. The chain carries TRBV6-2 or TRBV6-3 and TRBJ2-5; 13 bases map to TRBD2. From germline, CDR1 is MNHEY and CDR2 SVGEGT. This CDR3 has 15 residues. Losses at the gene ends were 2 bases for V and 7 bases for J; bases not matched to a gene: 4.

This clonotype was detected many times. The chain has TRBV29-1 and TRBJ2-7; D might be TRBD2 (6 bases). Per the germline V gene, CDR1 is SQVTM and CDR2 is ANQGSEA. The CDR3 length is 12 residues. Trimming pared 3 bases from V and 2 bases from J, leaving 8 bases between. CDR3 region: CSVEIAAYEQYF. The CDR3 DNA sequence: TGCAGCGTTGAGATAGCGGCCTACGAGCAGTACTTC.

This chain uses TRBV20-1 with TRBJ1-2; weak D call: TRBD1 (5 bases). CDR3 length: 16 amino acids. With 1 base removed from V and 2 bases from J, the gap between germline ends came to 17 bases. Germline lookup yields CDR1 DFQATT and CDR2 SNEGSKA (reference sequence). The CDR3: CSARVFLTDTNYGYTF. Here the CDR3 DNA reads TGCAGTGCTAGAGTGTTCCTAACGGACACGAACTATGGCTACACCTTC.

In regard to this clonotype: A much more abundant neighbour one base away suggests this may be a read error. V gene TRBV20-1 combines with J gene TRBJ1-5; TRBD1 agrees at 7 bases. The germline V gene has CDR1 DFQATT and CDR2 SNEGSKA (reference sequence). This CDR3 has 13 residues. CDR3 in amino acids: CTATTGVLQPQHF. CDR3 sequence (DNA): TGCACTGCTACAACAGGGGTGTTACAGCCCCAGCATTTT.